This passage covers 5 T cell receptor beta chains from one sample sequenced in a study of T cells in Graves' hyperthyroidism and ophthalmopathy. Amplified regions were TCR beta CDR3 sequences from RNA transcripts. Initially, a first-round RT-PCR of the TCR CDR3 employed the HTBI primer set. TCRdb analysed the multiplex PCR reads with MiXCR anew, one entry per CDR3 protein. The sample contains fewer than 200,000 distinct CDR3 sequences, approximately 15% of which appear only once. The specimen was blood. Every receptor here comes from a woman aged 45 to 65 with Graves' hyperthyroidism.

Only a few counts were recorded for this clonotype. The CDR3 protein is CASSGRGTEATGELFF. CDR3 DNA sequence: TGTGCCAGCAGCGGAAGGGGAACAGAAGCCACCGGGGAGCTGTTTTTT. The V and J genes are TRBV9 and TRBJ2-2; weak D call: TRBD1 (5 bases). The V end lost 3 bases, the J end lost 4 bases, and 16 bases lay between the germline ends. Per the germline V gene, CDR1 is SGDLS and CDR2 is YYNGEE. This CDR3 contains 16 residues. Combining the CDR3 with reference TRBV9 and TRBJ2-2 gives the whole variable domain DSGVTQTPKHLITATGQRVTLRCSPRSGDLSVYWYQQSLDQGLQFLIQYYNGEERAKGNILERFSAQQFPDLHSELNLSSLELGDSALYFCASSGRGTEATGELFFGEGSRLTVL.

The chain links TRBV29-1 to TRBJ2-7; TRBD2 matches 9 bases. The J segment lost 1 base and the V segment lost 4 bases, leaving 14 bases of the junction unmatched. CDR3 length equals 17 residues. Germline loops: CDR1 SQVTM, CDR2 ANQGSEA. The CDR3 DNA follows: TGCAGCGTTGCGGGTGGGATTCAGCGGGAGGCTTCCTACGAGCAGTACTTC. This sequence encodes CSVAGGIQREASYEQYF.

The genes are TRBV24-1 and TRBJ2-1, with 9 bases fitting TRBD1. The junction had 8 bases not matched to a gene; V was cut back by 5 bases and J by 4 bases. The CDR3 consists of 16 residues. Germline V lookup: CDR1 KGHDR, CDR2 SFDVKD. CDR3 nucleotides: TGTGCCACCAGTGGGTTAACCGGGACAGGGTACAATGAGCAGTTCTTC. Translation gives CATSGLTGTGYNEQFF.

About this clonotype itself: A read error may explain this, as a much larger clone is one base away. V usage is TRBV6-2 or TRBV6-3 and J usage is TRBJ2-7; D not resolved. This CDR3 contains 14 residues. CDR1 and CDR2 (germline): MNHEY, SVGEGT. The CDR3 spells CANSYWEGPYEQYF. The CDR3 nucleotides are TGTGCCAACAGTTACTGGGAAGGGCCTTACGAGCAGTACTTC.

Many counts were recorded for this clonotype. V and J are TRBV18 and TRBJ2-5, with D maybe TRBD2 (6 bases). Germline V gene lookup returns CDR1 KGHSH and CDR2 LQKENI. CDR3 length: 13 residues. Trimming removed 4 bases at V and 4 bases at J, with 10 bases between. The CDR3 DNA is TGTGCCAGCTCACAGGGACTGAGAGAGACCCAGTACTTC. Protein product: CASSQGLRETQYF.